Described below is a single T cell receptor (beta chain) sequence and its context. What it recognizes is unknown. TCRdb re-derived calls from the multiplex PCR reads in MiXCR, one entry per CDR3 protein. Among 60,000 to 70,000 distinct CDR3 sequences listed, approximately 54% were seen once. These data come from a study of breast tumors, draining lymph nodes, adjacent tissues. Study-wide points: Luminal-like breast cancer showed significantly greater tumor-nontumor repertoire similarity than basal-like breast cancer did.

The CDR3 sequence is 12 residues long. Trimming at V came to 6 bases and at J to 8 bases, leaving 2 bases not matched to a gene. Per the germline V gene, CDR1 is KGHDR and CDR2 is SFDVKD. The sequenced material came from breast tumor tissue. The source is a female donor with breast cancer. Some clones in this sample may be carry-over from other donors' samples. The chain employs TRBV24-1 and TRBJ2-3; the match to TRBD1 covers 9 bases. The CDR3 loop reads CATSKGQGTQYF. CDR3 bases: TGTGCCACCAGTAAGGGACAGGGTACGCAGTATTTT.